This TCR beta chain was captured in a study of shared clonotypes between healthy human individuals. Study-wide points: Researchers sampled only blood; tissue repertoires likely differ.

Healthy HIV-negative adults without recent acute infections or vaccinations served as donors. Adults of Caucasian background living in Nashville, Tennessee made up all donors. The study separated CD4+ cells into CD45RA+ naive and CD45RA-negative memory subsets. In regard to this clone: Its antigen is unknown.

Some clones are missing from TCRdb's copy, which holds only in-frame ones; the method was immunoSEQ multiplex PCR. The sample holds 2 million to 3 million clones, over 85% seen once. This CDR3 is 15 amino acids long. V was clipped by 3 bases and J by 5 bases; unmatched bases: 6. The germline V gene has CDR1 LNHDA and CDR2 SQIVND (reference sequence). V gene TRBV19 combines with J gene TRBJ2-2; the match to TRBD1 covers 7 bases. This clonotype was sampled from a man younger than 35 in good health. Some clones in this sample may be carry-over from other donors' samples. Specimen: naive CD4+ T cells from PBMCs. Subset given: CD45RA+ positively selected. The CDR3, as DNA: TGTGCCAGTAGTATCAACAGGGGAAATACCGGGGAGCTGTTTTTT. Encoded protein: CASSINRGNTGELFF. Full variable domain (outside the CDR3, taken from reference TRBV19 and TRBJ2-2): DGGITQSPKYLFRKEGQNVTLSCEQNLNHDAMYWYRQDPGQGLRLIYYSQIVNDFQKGDIAEGYSVSREKKESFPLTVTSAQKNPTAFYLCASSINRGNTGELFFGEGSRLTVL.